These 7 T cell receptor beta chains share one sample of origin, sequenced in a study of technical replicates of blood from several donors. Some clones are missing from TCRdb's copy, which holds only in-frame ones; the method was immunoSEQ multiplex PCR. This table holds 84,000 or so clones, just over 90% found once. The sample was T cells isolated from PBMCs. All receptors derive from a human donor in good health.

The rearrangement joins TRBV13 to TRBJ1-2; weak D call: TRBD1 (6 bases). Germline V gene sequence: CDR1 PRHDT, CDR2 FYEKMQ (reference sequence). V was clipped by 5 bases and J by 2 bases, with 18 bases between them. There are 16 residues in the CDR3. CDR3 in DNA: TGTGCCAGCAGCGGCACTACGGGGGGCTGGAACTATGGCTACACCTTC. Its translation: CASSGTTGGWNYGYTF.

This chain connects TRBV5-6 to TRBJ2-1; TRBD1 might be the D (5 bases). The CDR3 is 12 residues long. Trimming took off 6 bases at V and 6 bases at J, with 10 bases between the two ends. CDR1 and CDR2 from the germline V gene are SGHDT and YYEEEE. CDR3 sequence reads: CASNQDSNEQFF. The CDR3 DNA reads TGTGCCAGCAACCAAGACAGCAATGAGCAGTTCTTC.

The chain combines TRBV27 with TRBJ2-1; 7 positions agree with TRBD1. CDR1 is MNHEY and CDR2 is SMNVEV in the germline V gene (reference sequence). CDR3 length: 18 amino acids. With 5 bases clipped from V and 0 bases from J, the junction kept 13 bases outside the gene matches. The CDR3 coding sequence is TGTGCCAGCAGTGACCTCCCGGGACAGAGCATCTCCTACAATGAGCAGTTCTTC. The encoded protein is CASSDLPGQSISYNEQFF.

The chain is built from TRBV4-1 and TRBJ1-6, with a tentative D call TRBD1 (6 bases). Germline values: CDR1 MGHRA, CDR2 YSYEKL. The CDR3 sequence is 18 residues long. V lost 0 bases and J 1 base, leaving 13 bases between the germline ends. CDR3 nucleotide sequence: TGCGCCAGCAGCCAAGATATCCCAGGGGCTTCCTATAATTCACCCCTCCACTTT. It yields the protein CASSQDIPGASYNSPLHF.

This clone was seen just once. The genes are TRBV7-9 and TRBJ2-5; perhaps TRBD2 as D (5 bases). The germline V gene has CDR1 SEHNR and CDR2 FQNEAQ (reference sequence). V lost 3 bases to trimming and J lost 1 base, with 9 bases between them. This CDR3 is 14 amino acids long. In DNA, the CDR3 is TGTGCCAGCAGCTTTCTAGCAGCCCAAGAGACCCAGTACTTC. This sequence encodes CASSFLAAQETQYF. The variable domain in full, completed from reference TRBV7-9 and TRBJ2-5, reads DTGVSQNPRHKITKRGQNVTFRCDPISEHNRLYWYRQTLGQGPEFLTYFQNEAQLEKSRLLSDRFSAERPKGSFSTLEIQRTEQGDSAMYLCASSFLAAQETQYFGPGTRLLVL.

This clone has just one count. The CDR3: CASSTPDRATYNEQFF. CDR3 nucleotide sequence: TGTGCCAGCTCCACCCCGGACAGGGCGACCTACAATGAGCAGTTCTTC. This chain links TRBV28 with TRBJ2-1; 8 nucleotides match TRBD1. The CDR3 contains 16 residues. J lost 2 bases, V lost 8 bases, and 11 bases had no gene match. Looked up from germline, CDR1 is MDHEN and CDR2 is SYDVKM.

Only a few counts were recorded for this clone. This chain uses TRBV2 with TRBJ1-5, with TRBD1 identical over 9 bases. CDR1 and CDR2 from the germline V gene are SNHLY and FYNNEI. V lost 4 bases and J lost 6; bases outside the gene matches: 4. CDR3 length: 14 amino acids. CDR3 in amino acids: CASSATGGGQPQHF. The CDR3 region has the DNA TGTGCCAGCAGTGCTACAGGGGGCGGTCAGCCCCAGCATTTT.